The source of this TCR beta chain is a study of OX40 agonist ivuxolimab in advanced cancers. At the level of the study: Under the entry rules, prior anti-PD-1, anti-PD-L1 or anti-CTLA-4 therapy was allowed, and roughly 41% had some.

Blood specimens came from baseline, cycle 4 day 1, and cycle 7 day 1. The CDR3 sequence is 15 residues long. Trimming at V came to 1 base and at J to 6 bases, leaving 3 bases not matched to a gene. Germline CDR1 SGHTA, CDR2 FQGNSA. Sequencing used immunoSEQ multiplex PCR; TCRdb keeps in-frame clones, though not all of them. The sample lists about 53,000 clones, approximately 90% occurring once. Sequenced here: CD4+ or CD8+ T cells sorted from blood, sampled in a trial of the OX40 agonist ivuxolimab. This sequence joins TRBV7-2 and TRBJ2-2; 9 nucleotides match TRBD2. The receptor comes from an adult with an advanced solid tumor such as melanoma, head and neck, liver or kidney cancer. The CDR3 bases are TGTGCCAGCAGCTTAGTCGCGGGAGGGCCCGGGGAGCTGTTTTTT. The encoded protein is CASSLVAGGPGELFF. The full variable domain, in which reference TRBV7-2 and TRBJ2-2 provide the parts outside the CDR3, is GAGVSQSPSNKVTEKGKDVELRCDPISGHTALYWYRQSLGQGLEFLIYFQGNSAPDKSGLPSDRFSAERTGGSVSTLTIQRTQQEDSAVYLCASSLVAGGPGELFFGEGSRLTVL.